The 32 T cell receptor beta chains in this list originate from one sample, sequenced in a study of blood T cell repertoires in COVID-19. TCRdb's copy holds only in-frame clones and misses some; the assay was immunoSEQ multiplex PCR. The sample has 50,000 to 60,000 clones, about nine tenths seen once. The sample comprised peripheral blood. The source of these receptors is a man aged 60 to 75 with active COVID-19.

This clone was picked up a small number of times. The chain links TRBV19 to TRBJ2-5; 8 bases fit TRBD2. The CDR3 contains 14 residues. Unmatched junction bases numbered 3, after V lost 5 bases and J lost 1 base. Germline-derived CDR1 and CDR2 are LNHDA and SQIVND (reference sequence). The CDR3 is CASSPGTSQETQYF. The CDR3 bases are TGTGCCAGTAGTCCAGGGACTAGCCAAGAGACCCAGTACTTC. The whole variable domain, filled in from reference TRBV19 and TRBJ2-5, reads DGGITQSPKYLFRKEGQNVTLSCEQNLNHDAMYWYRQDPGQGLRLIYYSQIVNDFQKGDIAEGYSVSREKKESFPLTVTSAQKNPTAFYLCASSPGTSQETQYFGPGTRLLVL.

This chain joins TRBV15 and TRBJ1-4; possible D gene TRBD1, 6 bases. The V end lost 0 bases, the J end lost 6 bases, and 20 bases lay between the germline ends. CDR1 is LNHNV and CDR2 is YYDKDF in the germline V gene (reference sequence). This CDR3 comprises 18 residues. Here the CDR3 reads CATSRDRGARPFDEKLFF. CDR3 nucleotide sequence: TGTGCCACCAGCAGAGATCGGGGGGCGCGACCCTTTGATGAAAAACTGTTTTTT.

V gene TRBV19 combines with J gene TRBJ2-1; TRBD2 agrees at 9 bases. The CDR3 consists of 16 residues. CDR1 is LNHDA and CDR2 is SQIVND in the germline V gene (reference sequence). The trim removed 3 bases at V and 5 bases at J, leaving 8 bases unmatched. CDR3 amino acids: CASSIGSGRPHNEQFF. In DNA, the CDR3 is TGTGCCAGTAGTATTGGTAGCGGGAGACCCCACAATGAGCAGTTCTTC.

V is TRBV19 and J is TRBJ2-3; the D gene is possibly TRBD2 (6 bases). The ends were cut back, 6 bases at V and 1 base at J, with 17 bases in the middle. The CDR3 runs to 16 residues. CDR1 is LNHDA and CDR2 is SQIVND in the germline V gene (reference sequence). This chain's CDR3 is CASRVYGTVGTDTQYF. In DNA, the CDR3 is TGTGCCAGTAGAGTTTACGGGACTGTGGGCACAGATACGCAGTATTTT.

The CDR3 nucleotides are TGTGCCAGCAGCCGGTACAGGGCCGATCCCCAGCATTTT. Translation: CASSRYRADPQHF. The rearrangement uses TRBV11-2 and TRBJ1-5; TRBD1 is a possible D gene (6 bases). Germline V lookup: CDR1 SGHAT, CDR2 FQNNGV. This CDR3 comprises 13 residues. The V gene lost 5 bases and the J gene lost 10 bases, with 15 bases spanning the gap.

The genes are TRBV6-6 and TRBJ1-6, with D perhaps TRBD1 (5 bases). With 6 bases removed from V and 10 bases from J, the gap between germline ends came to 19 bases. The CDR3 extends over 15 amino acids. Germline V CDR1 and CDR2: MNHNY, SVGAGI (reference sequence). CDR3 DNA sequence: TGTGCCAGCAGACCCCCGGGGGGGAGTAAATCACCCCTCCACTTT. Translating gives CASRPPGGSKSPLHF.

V is TRBV6-1 and J is TRBJ2-1, with 11 bases fitting TRBD2. The V gene end was trimmed by 3 bases and the J gene end by 5 bases; junction bases not matched to a gene: 3. Germline V gene data show CDR1 as MNHNS and CDR2 as SASEGT. The CDR3 extends over 15 amino acids. DNA for the CDR3: TGTGCCAGCAGTGACGGGACTAGCGGCAACAATGAGCAGTTCTTC. Translated: CASSDGTSGNNEQFF.

The chain employs TRBV27 and TRBJ2-7; 9 nucleotides agree with TRBD2. This CDR3 is 16 amino acids long. Germline CDR1 and CDR2: MNHEY and SMNVEV (reference sequence). V lost 2 bases to trimming and J lost 0 bases; unmatched junction nucleotides: 5. CDR3: CASSLGPSGISYEQYF. The CDR3 region has the DNA TGTGCCAGCAGTTTAGGTCCTAGCGGGATCTCCTACGAGCAGTACTTC.

Details on this clone: One junction end does not reproduce the germline sequence, and a read error may be involved. The chain couples TRBV18 to TRBJ1-2; 11 bases line up with TRBD1. Looked up from germline, CDR1 is KGHSH and CDR2 is LQKENI. The CDR3 consists of 17 residues. The CDR3 nucleotides are TGTGCCAGCTCTCCACTCATTCCGGGACAGGGGGACTATGGCTACACCTTC. Amino acids: CASSPLIPGQGDYGYTF. The full variable domain, completed using reference TRBV18 and TRBJ1-2, is NAGVMQNPRHLVRRRGQEARLRCSPMKGHSHVYWYRQLPEEGLKFMVYLQKENIIDESGMPKERFSAEFPKEGPSILRIQQVVRGDSAAYFCASSPLIPGQGDYGYTFGSGTRLTVV.

This sequence joins TRBV7-9 and TRBJ2-1; TRBD2 might be the D (5 bases). This CDR3 region has 12 residues. The germline V gene has CDR1 SEHNR and CDR2 FQNEAQ (reference sequence). V was shortened by 5 bases and J by 9 bases, with 11 bases between the two germline ends. CDR3 nucleotides: TGTGCCAGCAGCGTATCTAGCATTGAGCAGTTCTTC. Amino acids: CASSVSSIEQFF.

This clone was recorded once. The chain is built from TRBV3-1 (or the pseudogene TRBV3-2) and TRBJ2-7; D not certain. CDR3 length: 14 amino acids. V was clipped by 4 bases and J by 2 bases, with 12 bases between them. CDR1 and CDR2 from the germline V gene are LGHDT and YNNKEL (reference sequence). The CDR3 bases are TGTGCCAGCAGCCTGGGCGCAAACCCCTACGAGCAGTACTTC. It translates to CASSLGANPYEQYF.

This clone appeared a single time. This chain links TRBV27 with TRBJ2-2; 13 bases match TRBD2. V shed 7 bases, J shed 0 bases, and the junction held 2 bases outside the gene matches. CDR1 and CDR2 from the germline V gene are MNHEY and SMNVEV (reference sequence). The CDR3 has 16 residues. CDR3 coding DNA: TGTGCCAGCAAGGGACTAGCGGGGTCGAACACCGGGGAGCTGTTTTTT. Its translation is CASKGLAGSNTGELFF.

The CDR3 loop is CASRDRGDSYEQYF. As DNA, the CDR3 is TGTGCCAGCAGGGACAGGGGGGATTCCTACGAGCAGTACTTC. The chain combines TRBV6-5 with TRBJ2-7; 10 bases are a match to TRBD1. The CDR3 extends over 14 amino acids. With 6 bases clipped from V and 1 base from J, the junction kept 3 bases outside the gene matches. The germline gives CDR1 MNHEY, CDR2 SVGAGI.

This chain links TRBV9 with TRBJ1-5; the D gene is possibly TRBD1 (5 bases). V lost 3 bases and J lost 3, with 10 bases in between. The length of the CDR3 is 14 residues. The germline V gene encodes CDR1 SGDLS and CDR2 YYNGEE. CDR3 protein: CASSARGINQPQHF. In DNA form, the CDR3 reads TGTGCCAGCAGCGCCCGGGGGATCAATCAGCCCCAGCATTTT.

This chain joins TRBV2 and TRBJ2-2, with D possibly matching TRBD2 (6 bases). Germline CDR1 is SNHLY and CDR2 is FYNNEI. V was shortened by 8 bases and J by 6 bases, with 13 bases between the two germline ends. The length of the CDR3 is 13 residues. The CDR3 loop is CASRTQRAGELFF. The CDR3 DNA sequence: TGTGCCAGCCGGACCCAGCGGGCCGGGGAGCTGTTTTTT.

The DNA of the CDR3 is TGTGCCAGCAGTTCTAGCGGGTGGGGCTCCTACAATGAGCAGTTCTTC. The encoded protein is CASSSSGWGSYNEQFF. The rearrangement uses TRBV6-4 and TRBJ2-1; 8 positions match TRBD2. Trimming took 5 bases from V and 0 from J; bases not matched to a gene: 6. CDR1 is MRHNA, CDR2 SNTAGT, per germline. This CDR3 contains 16 residues.

The chain uses TRBV7-9 and TRBJ2-5; 7 bases map to TRBD2. The germline CDR1 and CDR2 sequences are SEHNR and FQNEAQ (reference sequence). The CDR3 loop spans 13 amino acids. The junction had 3 bases not matched to a gene; V was cut back by 4 bases and J by 4 bases. Here the CDR3 DNA reads TGTGCCAGCAGCTCCTCGGGGGGAGAGACCCAGTACTTC. Translating it yields CASSSSGGETQYF.

This chain connects TRBV19 to TRBJ2-3; D gene unclear. This CDR3 contains 12 residues. Trimming removed 3 bases at V and 4 bases at J, with 5 bases between. CDR1 is LNHDA and CDR2 is SQIVND in the germline V gene (reference sequence). The CDR3 DNA follows: TGTGCCAGTAGTATCAGTCCAGATACGCAGTATTTT. This sequence encodes CASSISPDTQYF.

This sequence joins TRBV5-1 and TRBJ2-1, with TRBD2 matching over 12 bases. The germline gives CDR1 SGHRS, CDR2 YFSETQ. Germline trimming cut 3 bases from V and 4 bases from J; bases unmatched to any gene: 2. This CDR3 contains 15 residues. CDR3 sequence: CASSSTSGSYNEQFF. The CDR3 DNA sequence: TGCGCCAGCAGCTCGACTAGCGGGAGTTACAATGAGCAGTTCTTC. The full variable domain, with the rest looked up from reference TRBV5-1 and TRBJ2-1, is KAGVTQTPRYLIKTRGQQVTLSCSPISGHRSVSWYQQTPGQGLQFLFEYFSETQRNKGNFPGRFSGRQFSNSRSEMNVSTLELGDSALYLCASSSTSGSYNEQFFGPGTRLTVL.

The sample holds one count of this clone. The rearrangement joins TRBV4-1 to TRBJ1-3; D remains unclear. CDR1 is MGHRA and CDR2 is YSYEKL in the germline V gene. Trimming took off 4 bases at V and 0 bases at J, with 10 bases between the two ends. This CDR3 has 15 amino acids. The CDR3 DNA sequence: TGCGCCAGCAGCCCGACAATTAGCTCTGGAAACACCATATATTTT. Protein product: CASSPTISSGNTIYF.

The rearrangement joins TRBV9 to TRBJ2-3; no clear D gene. The CDR3 sequence is 15 residues long. CDR1 and CDR2 (germline): SGDLS, YYNGEE. Trimming took off 1 base at V and 2 bases at J, with 11 bases between the two ends. This CDR3 is CASSVSPSSTDTQYF. CDR3 sequence (DNA): TGTGCCAGCAGCGTATCTCCTTCCTCCACAGATACGCAGTATTTT.

This clone was counted a few times. The sample has other DNA sequences that encode this CDR3 too. The V call is TRBV5-1, the J call TRBJ1-3; D might be TRBD1 (6 bases). From germline, CDR1 is SGHRS and CDR2 YFSETQ. Trimming shortened V by 0 bases and J by 4 bases, and 8 bases separated the two germline ends. The CDR3 totals 14 residues. This chain's CDR3 is CASSLGTDGNTIYF. As DNA, the CDR3 is TGCGCCAGCAGCTTGGGGACAGACGGAAACACCATATATTTT. Variable domain in full (rest from reference TRBV5-1 and TRBJ1-3): KAGVTQTPRYLIKTRGQQVTLSCSPISGHRSVSWYQQTPGQGLQFLFEYFSETQRNKGNFPGRFSGRQFSNSRSEMNVSTLELGDSALYLCASSLGTDGNTIYFGEGSWLTVV.

The genes are TRBV19 and TRBJ2-7, with a tentative D call TRBD1 (6 bases). The CDR3 contains 13 residues. V was clipped by 5 bases and J by 6 bases, with 14 bases between them. Germline lookup yields CDR1 LNHDA and CDR2 SQIVND (reference sequence). CDR3 loop: CASSAHTGTEQYF. The CDR3 DNA reads TGTGCCAGTAGTGCCCACACAGGGACCGAGCAGTACTTC.

The chain has TRBV3-1 (or the pseudogene TRBV3-2) and TRBJ2-3; D ambiguous. The CDR3 consists of 11 residues. Germline V gives CDR1 LGHDT, CDR2 YNNKEL (reference sequence). Deletions cut 3 bases from V and 5 bases from J, with 3 bases between. CDR3 sequence (DNA): TGTGCCAGCAGCCACTTAGATACGCAGTATTTT. The encoded protein is CASSHLDTQYF.

The chain joins TRBV5-1 to TRBJ1-4; no reliable D call. CDR3 length: 16 residues. Germline CDR1 and CDR2: SGHRS and YFSETQ. The V end was cut by 0 bases, the J end by 8 bases, with 17 bases between. The CDR3: CASSLAGNSDTEKLFF. The CDR3 DNA sequence: TGCGCCAGCAGCTTGGCCGGTAACAGTGACACCGAAAAACTGTTTTTT.

The gene calls are TRBV14 and TRBJ1-3; D ambiguous. The CDR3 covers 15 residues. Trimming pared 1 base from V and 0 bases from J, leaving 7 bases between. CDR1 is SGHDN, CDR2 FVKESK, per germline. The CDR3 DNA sequence: TGTGCCAGCAGCCAAGCTGACACCTCTGGAAACACCATATATTTT. Translation: CASSQADTSGNTIYF.

This clone appeared once. This sequence joins TRBV18 and TRBJ2-5; the D gene is possibly TRBD1 (8 bases). V was cut by 0 bases and J by 5 bases, with 13 bases left in between. Germline V gene data show CDR1 as KGHSH and CDR2 as LQKENI. The CDR3 runs 15 residues. The CDR3: CASSPPGQGGETQYF. CDR3 sequence (DNA): TGTGCCAGCTCACCACCCGGACAGGGAGGGGAGACCCAGTACTTC.

The rearrangement uses TRBV12-5 and TRBJ2-7, with TRBD1 identical over 8 bases. Trimming removed 7 bases from V and 1 base from J; junction bases left unmatched: 9. The germline CDR1 and CDR2 sequences are LGHNT and FRNRAP. CDR3 length equals 15 residues. The CDR3 coding sequence is TGTGCTAGTGCCGATAGGACAGGGCCATCCTACGAGCAGTACTTC. Amino acids: CASADRTGPSYEQYF.

This rearrangement joins TRBV9 to TRBJ1-3; the match to TRBD1 covers 7 bases. CDR1 SGDLS and CDR2 YYNGEE come from the germline V gene. The CDR3 contains 16 residues. V dropped 3 bases and J dropped 2; count of bases not matched to a gene: 8. The CDR3 loop is CASSEIRGDAGNTIYF. DNA for the CDR3: TGTGCCAGCAGCGAAATCAGGGGGGATGCTGGAAACACCATATATTTT.

This clone was seen just once. V and J are TRBV9 and TRBJ2-5, with D perhaps TRBD2 (5 bases). CDR3 length: 15 residues. Germline lookup yields CDR1 SGDLS and CDR2 YYNGEE. The germline V and J ends were trimmed by 4 bases and 6 bases, with 19 bases remaining between them. DNA for the CDR3: TGTGCCAGCAGCCCCAGAGGTAGTAGCGAGCAGACCCAGTACTTC. Protein sequence: CASSPRGSSEQTQYF.

J is TRBJ1-5 and V is TRBV4-1; D is ambiguous. Germline CDR1 MGHRA, CDR2 YSYEKL. There are 16 residues in the CDR3. V was cut by 4 bases and J by 4 bases, with 17 bases left in between. The CDR3 DNA reads TGCGCCAGCAGCCTGGCGGGTTTTGTAGGAAATCAGCCCCAGCATTTT. Translated: CASSLAGFVGNQPQHF.

J is TRBJ1-2 and V is TRBV5-1; 9 bases line up with TRBD1. Germline CDR1 SGHRS, CDR2 YFSETQ. The CDR3 totals 13 residues. Germline trimming cut 1 base from V and 10 bases from J; bases unmatched to any gene: 5. The CDR3 coding sequence is TGCGCCAGCAGCTTGTTTGACAGGGGGTACTACACCTTC. Protein product: CASSLFDRGYYTF.